Below, one T cell receptor (beta chain) is given with its context. Its specificity is not known. The data were obtained in a study of cytomegalovirus exposure and HLA in healthy donors. General study results and limits: Cytomegalovirus association was listed for 170 or so TCR beta chains. Among CMV-associated TCR beta chains, most appeared HLA-restricted in a later analysis. Reports indicated that the classifier achieved high specificity and sensitivity in diagnosing cytomegalovirus status. Some highly shared sequence variants likely arose as a pipeline artifact.

Vbeta (60) and Jbeta (13) primers were used in the PCR. Assay used: immunoSEQ multiplex PCR; TCRdb lists only in-frame clones, some missing. The sample carries approximately 100,000 clones, 65% to 90% recorded once. CDR3 length: 15 residues. V shed 1 base, J shed 4 bases, and the junction held 3 bases outside the gene matches. Germline CDR1 and CDR2: MNHNS and SASEGT. The sample consisted of PBMCs. The clonotype was recovered from a woman aged 18-30 years in good health and CMV-seronegative. This chain joins TRBV6-1 and TRBJ1-5; 8 bases map to TRBD1. The CDR3 DNA is TGTGCCAGCAGTGAAGTGCAGGGGGCAAATCAGCCCCAGCATTTT. Residues: CASSEVQGANQPQHF.